This TCR beta chain was sequenced for a study of shared clonotypes between healthy human individuals. Clones were read by immunoSEQ multiplex PCR, and TCRdb kept only the in-frame ones, dropping some. The repertoire holds roughly 2 million clones, with 90% to 97% as singletons. The CDR3 consists of 15 residues. V was cut by 6 bases and J by 10 bases, with 19 bases left in between. Germline assignment: CDR1 MDHEN and CDR2 SYDVKM. J is TRBJ1-6 and V is TRBV28, with D possibly TRBD1 on 5 matching bases. This TCR derives from a man between 18 and 35 years old in good health. Sequencing input: naive CD4+ T cells sorted from blood. This sample's subset: CD45RA+ positively selected. The CDR3 DNA reads as TGTGCCAGCAGCCCTAGGGGTGGGGGTAAGTCACCCCTCCACTTT. It specifies CASSPRGGGKSPLHF.